This is a list of T cell receptor beta chains from one sample in a study of shared clonotypes between healthy human individuals. Clones were read by immunoSEQ multiplex PCR, and TCRdb kept only the in-frame ones, dropping some. This sample has roughly 2 million clones, with 85% to 95% found just once. Material: naive CD4+ T cells sorted from blood. The receptors were sampled from a man in his late teens or twenties in good health. Both conserved end residues are part of each CDR3. Each record gives: J gene, V gene, clone size, D gene, CDR3 DNA, CDR3 protein. A D gene is named only where the DNA matches it firmly. Not every row has a clone size; where given, it reads once, few, many or a size class.

J: TRBJ1-1; V: TRBV2; size: NA; D: NA; DNA: TGTGCCAGCAGCTTGTACACTGAAGCTTTCTTT; CDR3: CASSLYTEAFF
J: TRBJ2-7; V: TRBV18; size: NA; D: NA; DNA: TGTGCCAGCTCACCAAGACGGAAAGCCTACGAGCAGTACTTC; CDR3: CASSPRRKAYEQYF
J: TRBJ1-1; V: TRBV18; size: NA; D: NA; DNA: TGTGCCAGCTCACCACCGGGACTTGGGAACCCATTCCGGGCTTTCTTT; CDR3: CASSPPGLGNPFRAFF
J: TRBJ2-1; V: TRBV7-9; size: NA; D: NA; DNA: TGTGCCAGCAGCCAGACCAGGTGGACAGTGGACTACAATGAGCAGTTCTTC; CDR3: CASSQTRWTVDYNEQFF
J: TRBJ1-2; V: TRBV27; size: NA; D: NA; DNA: TGTGCCAGCAGTCCCAGACGGGAAAACTATGGCTACACCTTC; CDR3: CASSPRRENYGYTF
J: TRBJ1-2; V: TRBV19; size: NA; D: NA; DNA: TGTGCCAGTAGTCCGGGACCCCAAGGGAGCTATGGCTACACCTTC; CDR3: CASSPGPQGSYGYTF
J: TRBJ1-4; V: TRBV5-5; size: NA; D: TRBD1; DNA: TGTGCCAGCAGCTCCACCGGGACAGGAGGTCTCCATGAAAAACTGTTTTTT; CDR3: CASSSTGTGGLHEKLFF
J: TRBJ1-1; V: TRBV21-1; size: NA; D: NA; DNA: TGTGCCAGCAAGGGGGAATGCAGCACTGAAGCTTTCTTT; CDR3: CASKGECSTEAFF
J: TRBJ2-7; V: TRBV11-2; size: NA; D: NA; DNA: TGTGCCAGCAGCCCGCTACAGGGTACGGGCGAGCAGTACTTC; CDR3: CASSPLQGTGEQYF
J: TRBJ2-6; V: TRBV10-2; size: NA; D: TRBD1; DNA: TGCGCCAGCAGTGAGTCACCACAGGGGGCTATCTCTGGGGCCAACGTCCTGACTTTC; CDR3: CASSESPQGAISGANVLTF
J: TRBJ2-7; V: TRBV30; size: once; D: NA; DNA: TGTGCCTGGACACAAAAGGGGTTCCAAGAGCAGTACTTC; CDR3: CAWTQKGFQEQYF
J: TRBJ2-1; V: TRBV10-3; size: NA; D: NA; DNA: TGTGCCATCAGTGAACGGGGAAGGGGGGATCGGCAGTTCTTC; CDR3: CAISERGRGDRQFF
J: TRBJ2-7; V: TRBV10-2; size: NA; D: NA; DNA: TGCGCCAGCCGAAGGCAGGGGGGGTCCTACGAGCAGTACTTC; CDR3: CASRRQGGSYEQYF
J: TRBJ2-7; V: TRBV19; size: NA; D: TRBD1; DNA: TGTGCCAGTAGTATAGTCGGACAGGCAGACTACGAGCAGTACTTC; CDR3: CASSIVGQADYEQYF
J: TRBJ2-7; V: TRBV7-2; size: NA; D: TRBD2; DNA: TGTGCCAGCAGCTTCAGTCTAGCGGGAGCGGAAGAGCAGTACTTC; CDR3: CASSFSLAGAEEQYF
J: TRBJ2-5; V: TRBV9; size: NA; D: NA; DNA: TGTGCCAGCAGCGTAGGAGGGGTCCAAGAGACCCAGTACTTC; CDR3: CASSVGGVQETQYF
J: TRBJ2-1; V: TRBV7-2; size: NA; D: TRBD1; DNA: TGTGCCAGCAGCGCCCGACAGGGACCCCTCTACAATGAGCAGTTCTTC; CDR3: CASSARQGPLYNEQFF
J: TRBJ2-1; V: TRBV10-2; size: NA; D: NA; DNA: TGCGCCAGCAGTGAGTCGAAGTCCTACAATGAGCAGTTCTTC; CDR3: CASSESKSYNEQFF
J: TRBJ2-1; V: TRBV6-1; size: NA; D: NA; DNA: TGTGCCAGCCTGGGTAAAGGGGCGCACAATGAGCAGTTCTTC; CDR3: CASLGKGAHNEQFF
J: TRBJ2-5; V: TRBV6-1; size: NA; D: NA; DNA: TGTGCCAGCATCACGGCAGGGTTATCCCAAGAGACCCAGTACTTC; CDR3: CASITAGLSQETQYF
J: TRBJ2-3; V: TRBV7-2; size: NA; D: TRBD2; DNA: TGTGCCAGCAGCTTAGTGGCTAGCGGGAACGGCGGGAGAACAGATACGCAGTATTTT; CDR3: CASSLVASGNGGRTDTQYF
J: TRBJ2-7; V: TRBV25-1; size: NA; D: TRBD1; DNA: TGTGCCAGCAGTACCTCAGGGGGACAACCCTACGAGCAGTACTTC; CDR3: CASSTSGGQPYEQYF
J: TRBJ1-2; V: TRBV18; size: NA; D: NA; DNA: TGTGCCAGCTCACCACCGGTGGACTATGGCTACACCTTC; CDR3: CASSPPVDYGYTF
J: TRBJ1-2; V: TRBV2; size: NA; D: NA; DNA: TGTGCCAGCAGTCTGGGAACGAGCTATGGCTACACCTTC; CDR3: CASSLGTSYGYTF
J: TRBJ2-7; V: TRBV27; size: NA; D: NA; DNA: TGTGCCACCCAGTTGGCGGTCGGGACCAACTCCTACGAGCAGTACTTC; CDR3: CATQLAVGTNSYEQYF
J: TRBJ1-1; V: TRBV28; size: NA; D: NA; DNA: TGTGCCAGCAGTTTGCAGGGTGGCACTGAAGCTTTCTTT; CDR3: CASSLQGGTEAFF
J: TRBJ2-7; V: TRBV7-9; size: NA; D: TRBD1; DNA: TGTGCCACCCTGGATACAGGGGGCCGTTACGAGCAGTACTTC; CDR3: CATLDTGGRYEQYF
J: TRBJ2-7; V: TRBV5-1; size: NA; D: NA; DNA: TGCGCCAGCAGCCCCCGGACGGAGACTTTGGAGCAGTACTTC; CDR3: CASSPRTETLEQYF
J: TRBJ2-2; V: TRBV29-1; size: NA; D: TRBD2; DNA: TGCAGCGTTGGGACTAGCGGGAGCCGAGGTGTAACCGGGGAGCTGTTTTTT; CDR3: CSVGTSGSRGVTGELFF
J: TRBJ2-1; V: TRBV27; size: NA; D: TRBD2; DNA: TGTGCCAGCAGCCAATACGAAGGGCTAGCGGCCAATGAGCAGTTCTTC; CDR3: CASSQYEGLAANEQFF
J: TRBJ2-3; V: TRBV14; size: NA; D: NA; DNA: TGTGCCAGCAGCTTCACTCCAGGGCGTAGCACAGATACGCAGTATTTT; CDR3: CASSFTPGRSTDTQYF
J: TRBJ2-1; V: TRBV4-3; size: NA; D: NA; DNA: TGCGCCAGCAGCCAGAAGCACTCCGGGTTGTTTGAGCAGTTCTTC; CDR3: CASSQKHSGLFEQFF
J: TRBJ1-6; V: TRBV11-3; size: NA; D: TRBD1; DNA: TGTGCCAGCAGCTCTGGACAGGGGAATTCACCCCTCCACTTT; CDR3: CASSSGQGNSPLHF
J: TRBJ1-2; V: TRBV5-4; size: NA; D: TRBD1; DNA: TGTGCCAGCAGCATGACAGGGAATGGCTACACCTTC; CDR3: CASSMTGNGYTF
J: TRBJ2-3; V: TRBV4-1; size: NA; D: TRBD1; DNA: TGCGCCAGCAGCCACGGACCTATTACAGGGGGAATCGATACGCAGTATTTT; CDR3: CASSHGPITGGIDTQYF
J: TRBJ1-1; V: TRBV29-1; size: NA; D: NA; DNA: TGCAGCGTCTCAAGGGCAGGGCGGGTCACTGAAGCTTTCTTT; CDR3: CSVSRAGRVTEAFF
J: TRBJ2-5; V: TRBV29-1; size: few; D: NA; DNA: TGCAGCGTGGAAGGGAGGCTACAAGAGACCCAGTACTTC; CDR3: CSVEGRLQETQYF
J: TRBJ2-7; V: TRBV4-3; size: NA; D: NA; DNA: TGCGCCAGCAGCCTCAGTAGGGGGAGTGTCTACGAGCAGTACTTC; CDR3: CASSLSRGSVYEQYF
J: TRBJ2-5; V: TRBV30; size: NA; D: TRBD2; DNA: TGTGCCTGGAGTATTGACCCGACTAGCGGGGGGTCTTATTTCCAAGAGACCCAGTACTTC; CDR3: CAWSIDPTSGGSYFQETQYF
J: TRBJ2-1; V: TRBV4-3; size: NA; D: NA; DNA: TGCGCCAGCAGCCACGCAAAACGGGATGAGCAGTTCTTC; CDR3: CASSHAKRDEQFF
J: TRBJ2-3; V: TRBV25-1; size: NA; D: TRBD2; DNA: TGTGCCAGCACCCCCGGGACTAGCGGGACCTCAGATACGCAGTATTTT; CDR3: CASTPGTSGTSDTQYF
J: TRBJ1-5; V: TRBV2; size: NA; D: NA; DNA: TGTGCCAGCAGTGAACGAGGGCAGTCTAATCAGCCCCAGCATTTT; CDR3: CASSERGQSNQPQHF
J: TRBJ2-7; V: TRBV6-1; size: NA; D: NA; DNA: TGTGCCAGCAGTTCCCGTAGCTTCTCCTACGAGCAGTACTTC; CDR3: CASSSRSFSYEQYF
J: TRBJ1-6; V: TRBV6-1; size: NA; D: TRBD1; DNA: TGTGCCAGCAGAACAGGGGTTTCACCCCTCCACTTT; CDR3: CASRTGVSPLHF
J: TRBJ1-2; V: TRBV30; size: NA; D: NA; DNA: TGTGCCTGGCGATACCGGGACGTATGGGGCTACACCTTC; CDR3: CAWRYRDVWGYTF
J: TRBJ1-6; V: TRBV2; size: NA; D: NA; DNA: TGTGCCAGCAGCGTGTCCAGGGCTAATTCACCCCTCCACTTT; CDR3: CASSVSRANSPLHF
J: TRBJ2-3; V: TRBV7-2; size: NA; D: TRBD2; DNA: TGTGCCAGCAGCTTAGGACTAGCGGGAAGCACAGATACGCAGTATTTT; CDR3: CASSLGLAGSTDTQYF
J: TRBJ1-2; V: TRBV29-1; size: once; D: TRBD1; DNA: TGCAGCGTAGTACAGGGGGCGCGGGGCTACACCTTC; CDR3: CSVVQGARGYTF
J: TRBJ2-7; V: TRBV7-8; size: NA; D: NA; DNA: TGTGCCAGCAGCTTGCAGGGTTACGAGCAGTACTTC; CDR3: CASSLQGYEQYF
J: TRBJ2-5; V: TRBV27; size: NA; D: TRBD2; DNA: TGTGCCAGCAGTTCCCTAGCGGGAGGGACGGAGACCCAGTACTTC; CDR3: CASSSLAGGTETQYF
J: TRBJ2-3; V: TRBV28; size: NA; D: TRBD2; DNA: TGTGCCAGCAGTCCAAGCGGGGGGGCAGATACGCAGTATTTT; CDR3: CASSPSGGADTQYF
J: TRBJ1-2; V: TRBV29-1; size: NA; D: NA; DNA: TGCAGCGTGTCCGGGACGGCTAGCTTC; CDR3: CSVSGTASF
J: TRBJ1-4; V: TRBV18; size: NA; D: NA; DNA: TGTGCCAGCTCACCAGGCTCTAATGAAAAACTGTTTTTT; CDR3: CASSPGSNEKLFF
J: TRBJ1-5; V: TRBV6-1; size: NA; D: NA; DNA: TGTGCCACCGCTGGCGGGTGGAGCAATCAGCCCCAGCATTTT; CDR3: CATAGGWSNQPQHF
J: TRBJ2-3; V: TRBV7-9; size: NA; D: TRBD1; DNA: TGTGCCAGCAGCTACAACAACAGGGGGCGCAGGACAGATACGCAGTATTTT; CDR3: CASSYNNRGRRTDTQYF
J: TRBJ1-4; V: TRBV21-1; size: NA; D: NA; DNA: TGTGCCAGCAGCAACTGGGTAGAAAAACTGTTTTTT; CDR3: CASSNWVEKLFF
J: TRBJ1-1; V: TRBV6-1; size: NA; D: NA; DNA: TGTGCCAGCAGCCCTTGGGACAACTCGAACACTGAAGCTTTCTTT; CDR3: CASSPWDNSNTEAFF